The 20 T cell receptor beta chains below come from one sample, sequenced in a study of blood T cell repertoires in COVID-19. Sequencing used immunoSEQ multiplex PCR; TCRdb keeps in-frame clones, though not all of them. The sample records around 260,000 clones, 65% to 85% being singletons. Sequencing was done on a sample of peripheral blood. These receptors came from a person aged 65 to 79 with COVID-19, enrolled during active disease.

The V and J genes are TRBV20-1 and TRBJ1-6; 7 nucleotides line up with TRBD1. CDR3 length: 16 amino acids. Germline assignment: CDR1 DFQATT and CDR2 SNEGSKA (reference sequence). Losses at the gene ends were 3 bases for V and 10 bases for J; bases not matched to a gene: 15. CDR3 region: CSASRDPGQKESPLHF. CDR3 DNA sequence: TGCAGTGCTAGTAGGGACCCGGGACAGAAGGAATCACCCCTCCACTTT.

The chain uses TRBV9 and TRBJ2-1; 7 bases match TRBD1. J was trimmed by 7 bases and V by 0 bases; bases with no gene match: 7. The length of the CDR3 is 15 residues. Germline V gives CDR1 SGDLS, CDR2 YYNGEE. The DNA of the CDR3 is TGTGCCAGCAGCGTAGGGGGACAGTCGGGGAATGAGCAGTTCTTC. Translation gives CASSVGGQSGNEQFF.

The chain has TRBV27 and TRBJ2-7; 8 nucleotides align to TRBD2. The CDR3 runs 14 residues. With V trimmed by 6 bases and J by 1 base, 5 bases remained unmatched. Per germline, CDR1 MNHEY and CDR2 SMNVEV (reference sequence). Here the CDR3 DNA reads TGTGCCAGCAGCTGGACTAGCCATTCCTACGAGCAGTACTTC. It encodes CASSWTSHSYEQYF.

V and J are TRBV19 and TRBJ1-2; D is ambiguous. Germline CDR1 is LNHDA and CDR2 is SQIVND (reference sequence). This CDR3 region has 15 residues. Trimming shortened V by 7 bases and J by 2 bases, and 17 bases separated the two germline ends. CDR3 sequence reads: CASNFRGSRNYGYTF. DNA for the CDR3: TGTGCCAGTAATTTTCGGGGATCCAGGAACTATGGCTACACCTTC.

This clone was seen only once. The V and J genes are TRBV19 and TRBJ1-4, with 7 bases that match TRBD1. V lost 1 base and J lost 4; bases outside the gene matches: 9. The CDR3 contains 17 residues. Looked up from germline, CDR1 is LNHDA and CDR2 is SQIVND (reference sequence). The CDR3 nucleotides read TGTGCCAGTAGTATAGCCCGGTACGGGACAGATAATGAAAAACTGTTTTTT. Residues: CASSIARYGTDNEKLFF.

The chain uses TRBV6-6 and TRBJ2-7; 9 bases are a match to TRBD1. There are 14 residues in the CDR3. Trimming removed 6 bases from V and 2 bases from J; junction bases left unmatched: 5. Looked up from germline, CDR1 is MNHNY and CDR2 is SVGAGI (reference sequence). The CDR3 region has the DNA TGTGCCAGCAGGGACGGACAGGGGACCTACGAGCAGTACTTC. Translating gives CASRDGQGTYEQYF.

This clone was seen once. The chain employs TRBV6-2 or TRBV6-3 and TRBJ1-5; D not certain. Trimming took off 5 bases at V and 4 bases at J, with 12 bases between the two ends. The CDR3 is made up of 14 amino acids. Germline V gene data show CDR1 as MNHEY and CDR2 as SVGEGT. CDR3 bases: TGTGCCAGCAGTGTTGTTGCTACTAATCAGCCCCAGCATTTT. This encodes CASSVVATNQPQHF.

The chain recombines TRBV5-5 with TRBJ1-6; 10 bases fit TRBD1. V was pared by 4 bases and J by 9 bases, with 7 bases of the junction left unmatched. This CDR3 is 15 amino acids long. CDR1 is SGHKS, CDR2 YYEKEE, per germline (reference sequence). The CDR3 reads CASSPRTGGGSPLHF. The CDR3 nucleotides are TGTGCCAGCAGCCCACGGACAGGGGGAGGTTCACCCCTCCACTTT.

V gene TRBV19 combines with J gene TRBJ2-5; D uncertain. Germline V gene data show CDR1 as LNHDA and CDR2 as SQIVND (reference sequence). V shed 6 bases and J shed 4 bases, with 12 bases lying between them. The CDR3 runs to 13 residues. The CDR3 loop reads CASSHRELETQYF. CDR3 DNA sequence: TGTGCCAGTAGCCACAGAGAATTAGAGACCCAGTACTTC.

As concerns this clone: Just one base apart from a much larger clone, this may be a read error. This chain links TRBV12-3 or TRBV12-4 with TRBJ1-2, with TRBD1 as a possible D gene (5 bases). The CDR3 covers 13 residues. V was shortened by 6 bases and J by 2 bases, with 10 bases between the two germline ends. CDR3 bases: TGTGCCAGCAGGTCGGAGGGGAACTATGGCTACACCTTC. This codes for CASRSEGNYGYTF.

The rearrangement joins TRBV7-2 to TRBJ2-2, with 11 bases matching TRBD2. This CDR3 contains 15 residues. From germline, CDR1 is SGHTA and CDR2 FQGNSA. Trimming at V came to 4 bases and at J to 6 bases, leaving 4 bases not matched to a gene. CDR3 DNA sequence: TGTGCCAGCAGCTCACTAGCGGGAGTTCCCGGGGAGCTGTTTTTT. Translated: CASSSLAGVPGELFF.

This clone was recorded a few times. The sample carries other DNA sequences with the same CDR3. This sequence joins TRBV7-9 and TRBJ2-7; D is perhaps TRBD2 (5 bases). The V and J ends lost 1 base and 1 base respectively, with 8 bases between them. The CDR3 totals 14 residues. The germline V gene has CDR1 SEHNR and CDR2 FQNEAQ (reference sequence). CDR3 amino acids: CASSLGSVSYEQYF. CDR3 sequence (DNA): TGTGCCAGCAGCTTAGGTAGCGTGTCCTACGAGCAGTACTTC.

The genes are TRBV27 and TRBJ2-6; unclear D gene. The V gene's germline CDR1 is MNHEY and CDR2 SMNVEV (reference sequence). This CDR3 is built from 13 residues. The V end lost 2 bases, the J end lost 3 bases, and 2 bases lay between the germline ends. CDR3 DNA: TGTGCCAGCAGTTTACTTGGGGCCAACGTCCTGACTTTC. This codes for CASSLLGANVLTF.

The chain has TRBV19 and TRBJ2-7; 7 nucleotides line up with TRBD2. Germline values: CDR1 LNHDA, CDR2 SQIVND (reference sequence). The CDR3 totals 16 residues. The V gene end was trimmed by 4 bases and the J gene end by 4 bases; junction bases not matched to a gene: 13. In nucleotides, the CDR3 is TGTGCCAGTAGTACCGAACCCAGGCGGACTAGATACGAGCAGTACTTC. It codes for CASSTEPRRTRYEQYF.

The chain couples TRBV18 to TRBJ1-2; possible D gene TRBD1, 6 bases. This CDR3 is built from 15 residues. Looked up from germline, CDR1 is KGHSH and CDR2 is LQKENI. V was pared by 5 bases and J by 7 bases, with 20 bases between. CDR3 coding DNA: TGTGCCAGCTCAGGGTTAGGACAGACCTCTCCTGGCTACACCTTC. Its translation: CASSGLGQTSPGYTF.

The chain couples TRBV11-3 to TRBJ2-1, with 7 bases fitting TRBD1. The J segment lost 8 bases and the V segment lost 5 bases, leaving 9 bases of the junction unmatched. CDR3 length: 14 residues. From germline, CDR1 is SGHNT and CDR2 YENEEA. CDR3 bases: TGTGCCAGCAGCGCAAGAGGGGGCTTCGATGAGCAGTTCTTC. It yields the protein CASSARGGFDEQFF.

The rearrangement uses TRBV2 and TRBJ2-5; TRBD2 matches at 7 bases. The CDR3 has 14 amino acids. The V segment lost 0 bases and the J segment 5 bases; nucleotides outside the gene matches: 3. From germline, CDR1 is SNHLY and CDR2 FYNNEI. For the CDR3, the DNA is TGTGCCAGCAGTGAAGCGTGGGGGGGGGAGACCCAGTACTTC. It yields the protein CASSEAWGGETQYF.

The chain is built from TRBV27 and TRBJ1-5, with 9 bases identical to TRBD1. V dropped 4 bases and J dropped 6; count of bases not matched to a gene: 7. The germline V gene encodes CDR1 MNHEY and CDR2 SMNVEV (reference sequence). This CDR3 has 15 amino acids. The CDR3 sequence: CASSSTRQGGQPQHF. In nucleotides, the CDR3 is TGTGCCAGCAGTTCGACGAGACAGGGGGGTCAGCCCCAGCATTTT.

The J gene is TRBJ2-5, the V gene TRBV19; 8 nucleotides agree with TRBD1. Losses at the gene ends were 5 bases for V and 4 bases for J; bases not matched to a gene: 3. Germline CDR1 reads LNHDA; CDR2 reads SQIVND (reference sequence). This CDR3 has 13 residues. The chain's CDR3 is CASSADRGETQYF. The CDR3 nucleotides are TGTGCCAGTAGTGCTGACAGGGGAGAGACCCAGTACTTC.

The rearrangement uses TRBV4-1 and TRBJ2-4; D perhaps matches TRBD2 (5 bases). The germline CDR1 and CDR2 sequences are MGHRA and YSYEKL. V dropped 0 bases and J dropped 3 bases, with 21 bases sitting between them. There are 19 residues in the CDR3. CDR3 sequence reads: CASSQEFFLAPRSKNIQYF. The CDR3 DNA is TGCGCCAGCAGCCAAGAATTTTTTCTAGCACCCAGGAGCAAAAACATTCAGTACTTC.